This T cell receptor (beta chain) derives from a study of beta chain features in type 1 diabetes. cDNA synthesis used the whole RNA isolate, giving expressed TCRB sequences. The repertoire was sequenced with immunoSEQ multiplex PCR; TCRdb's copy has only in-frame clones and lacks some. Among 150,000 to 200,000 clones listed, about 13% were seen once. The CDR3 contains 14 residues. The germline gives CDR1 MGHDK, CDR2 SYGVNS. Trimming cost V 1 base and J 0 bases, with 5 bases left between them. The specimen sequenced was central memory CD4+ T cells from blood. This rearrangement joins TRBV25-1 to TRBJ2-3; D remains ambiguous. This TCR was sampled from a woman between 18 and 29 years old in good health. The CDR3 bases are TGTGCCAGCAGTGAATGGGCGAGCACAGATACGCAGTATTTT. Its translation is CASSEWASTDTQYF. Combining the CDR3 with reference TRBV25-1 and TRBJ2-3 gives the whole variable domain EADIYQTPRYLVIGTGKKITLECSQTMGHDKMYWYQQDPGMELHLIHYSYGVNSTEKGDLSSESTVSRIRTEHFPLTLESARPSHTSQYLCASSEWASTDTQYFGPGTRLTVL.